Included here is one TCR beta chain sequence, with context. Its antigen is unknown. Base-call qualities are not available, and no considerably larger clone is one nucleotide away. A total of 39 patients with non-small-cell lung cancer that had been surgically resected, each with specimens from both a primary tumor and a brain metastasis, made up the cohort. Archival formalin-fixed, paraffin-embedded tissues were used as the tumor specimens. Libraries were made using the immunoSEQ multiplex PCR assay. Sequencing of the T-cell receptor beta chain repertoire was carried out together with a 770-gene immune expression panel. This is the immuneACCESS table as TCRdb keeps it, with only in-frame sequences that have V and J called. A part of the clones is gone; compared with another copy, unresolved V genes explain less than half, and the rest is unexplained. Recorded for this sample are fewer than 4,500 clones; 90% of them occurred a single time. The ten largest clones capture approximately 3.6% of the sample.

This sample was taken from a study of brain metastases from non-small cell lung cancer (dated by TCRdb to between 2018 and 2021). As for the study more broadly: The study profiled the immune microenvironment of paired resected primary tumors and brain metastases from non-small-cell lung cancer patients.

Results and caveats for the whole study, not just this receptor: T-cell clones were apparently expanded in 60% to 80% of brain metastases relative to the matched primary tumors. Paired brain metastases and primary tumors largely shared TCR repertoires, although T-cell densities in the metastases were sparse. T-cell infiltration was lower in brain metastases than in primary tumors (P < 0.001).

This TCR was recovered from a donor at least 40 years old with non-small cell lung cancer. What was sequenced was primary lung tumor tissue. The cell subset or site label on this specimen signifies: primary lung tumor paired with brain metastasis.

The CDR3 protein sequence reads: CASSLGGPHTDTQYF. The nucleotides read TGTGCCAGCAGCTTGGGGGGACCACACACAGATACGCAGTATTTT. Here the chain combines TRBV5-4 and TRBJ2-3; the D gene may be TRBD1 or TRBD2, since each aligns over 5 bases. Trimming removed 0 bases from V and 2 bases from J, leaving 10 bases between the germline ends. The CDR1 and CDR2 encoded by the germline V gene (reference sequence) are SGHNT and YYREEE. The CDR3 contains 15 residues, cysteine and phenylalanine counted. The retained sequence is limited to the CDR3, 45 bases, with the frame set at the first base.